This T cell receptor beta chain was recorded in a study of blood T cell repertoires in COVID-19. Turning to the study itself: Samples came from the United States, Italy and Spain, spanning acute and convalescent COVID-19. Nucleic acid was either cDNA or gDNA, and it came from T cells, B-cell-depleted T cells, or PBMCs.

The ends were cut back, 8 bases at V and 4 bases at J, with 24 bases in the middle. CDR1 and CDR2 (germline): KGHSH, LQKENI. This CDR3 spans 18 amino acids. Profiling relied on immunoSEQ multiplex PCR, and the TCRdb table lists in-frame clones only, not all of them. This table has about 170,000 clones, 70% to 90% appearing once. Seattle participants joined during active infection and were tracked over time. The source of this sequence is a woman aged 60-75 years with COVID-19, enrolled during active disease. The specimen was peripheral blood. V usage is TRBV18 and J usage is TRBJ1-6; D is undetermined. In DNA form, the CDR3 reads TGTGCCAGCGCTGCTTTGGTGGTGGGAGCTGCGTATAATTCACCCCTCCACTTT. Residues: CASAALVVGAAYNSPLHF.